Reported below is one T cell receptor beta chain. The antigen is not known. The sample belongs to a study of T cell repertoires in cytomegalovirus infection. Study-wide context: Well-studied HLA-B-restricted CMV epitopes were used in the study alongside recently identified HLA-C-restricted ones. Based on public TCR beta signatures, there were indications of CMV infection and of a matching HLA type.

Germline CDR1 reads SEHNR; CDR2 reads FQNEAQ (reference sequence). This CDR3 contains 15 residues. Germline trimming cut 6 bases from V and 8 bases from J; bases unmatched to any gene: 11. TCRdb redid the calling of the reads with MiXCR, one entry per CDR3 protein. The sample lists a few hundred thousand distinct CDR3 sequences, under 45% occurring once. This clonotype originated in a human donor in good health (CMV status not recorded). Some clones in this sample may be carry-over from other donors' samples. Sequences were derived from cultured PBMCs, sampled from culture after CMV antigen stimulation. The chain joins TRBV7-9 to TRBJ2-1; 9 nucleotides agree with TRBD2. The CDR3 nucleotides read TGTGCCAGCAGTCCGGCGGGAGGGGGTAGCGATGAGCAGTTCTTC. It encodes CASSPAGGGSDEQFF.